Listed below are T cell receptor beta chains from one sample, sequenced in a study of shared clonotypes between healthy human individuals. Assay used: immunoSEQ multiplex PCR; TCRdb lists only in-frame clones, some missing. The table shows 630,000 or so clones, with nearly 98% occurring only once. Sequencing was done on a sample of naive CD8+ T cells sorted from blood. All receptors derive from a man aged 30-40 years in good health. Each CDR3 is given with its conserved first and last residue. D genes are given only for firm matches. Part of the rows lack a size; the others show once, few, many or a class for expanded clones.

TRBJ2-5 . 13 TRBV5-6 . TGTGCCAGCAGCTCTACAGGGTTCGAGACCCAGTACTTC CASSSTGFETQYF
TRBJ2-7 TRBD2 15 TRBV5-1 . TGCGCCAGCAGCTTGGAACTAGCGTTCTCCTACGAGCAGTACTTC CASSLELAFSYEQYF
TRBJ1-1 . 13 TRBV10-3 . TGTGCCATCAGTGGGGCCCGCGGGACTGAAGCTTTCTTT CAISGARGTEAFF
TRBJ1-2 TRBD1 14 TRBV27 . TGTGCCAGCAGGTTGACAGGGGGCAATAGTGGCTACACCTTC CASRLTGGNSGYTF
TRBJ2-5 TRBD2 17 TRBV5-1 . TGCGCCAGCAGCCCTTACTGGACTAGCGGGATCGGGGAGACCCAGTACTTC CASSPYWTSGIGETQYF
TRBJ2-2 TRBD2 18 TRBV28 . TGTGCCAGCAGTTTATGGCCCCTCACCGGGGGGGGTACCGGGGAGCTGTTTTTT CASSLWPLTGGGTGELFF
TRBJ1-2 . 12 TRBV5-6 . TGTGCCAGCAGCTTTGTTGCGGATGGCTACACCTTC CASSFVADGYTF
TRBJ2-7 TRBD2 15 TRBV7-6 once TGTGCCAGCAGCTTAGAAGCGGGAGGGATCTACGAGCAGTACTTC CASSLEAGGIYEQYF
TRBJ2-5 TRBD1 14 TRBV7-8 . TGTGCCAGCAGCCGGACAGGGACTGTCGAGACCCAGTACTTC CASSRTGTVETQYF
TRBJ1-4 . 15 TRBV7-9 . TGTGCCAGCAGCTTAGAAAGGGACGGTAATGAAAAACTGTTTTTT CASSLERDGNEKLFF
TRBJ1-2 . 12 TRBV11-2 . TGTGCCAGCAGCTCCGGTGTGAGAAGTGGCACCTTC CASSSGVRSGTF
TRBJ2-5 . 14 TRBV27 . TGTGCCAGCAGCACATCATTAGAGGGGGAGACCCAGTACTTC CASSTSLEGETQYF
TRBJ2-4 . 13 TRBV29-1 . TGCAGCGTTGTGAGTTCCCCCGGGTTTGGTCAGTACTTC CSVVSSPGFGQYF
TRBJ2-1 TRBD2 12 TRBV29-1 . TGCAGCGCAGCGGGAGTTTACAATGAGCAGTTCTTC CSAAGVYNEQFF
TRBJ1-1 . 16 TRBV28 . TGTGCCAGCAGTTTATCGCCCCCCCAGGGTACCGCTGAAGCTTTCTTT CASSLSPPQGTAEAFF
TRBJ2-3 . 12 TRBV5-5 once TGTGCCAGCAGCGGATACACAGATACGCAGTATTTT CASSGYTDTQYF
TRBJ2-3 TRBD2 14 TRBV7-2 . TGTGCCATCCACTTGCGGGAGGGTTCCGATACGCAGTATTTT CAIHLREGSDTQYF
TRBJ1-1 . 13 TRBV6-5 once TGTGCCAGTTCTCGGGGCGGGAACACTGAAGCTTTCTTT CASSRGGNTEAFF
TRBJ2-1 . 14 TRBV19 . TGTGCCAGTAGTCCCTCTGGCAGGTTGGATGAGCAGTTCTTC CASSPSGRLDEQFF
TRBJ2-5 . 14 TRBV13 . TGTGCCAGCAGCCGAAAGGGTCATCAAGAGACCCAGTACTTC CASSRKGHQETQYF
TRBJ2-7 . 15 TRBV4-3 . TGCGCCAGCAGCCAAGTACCCGGACCGGCCTACGAGCAGTACTTC CASSQVPGPAYEQYF
TRBJ2-5 TRBD2 16 TRBV27 . TGTGCCAGCAGTCTATTAGCGGGAAGTTTCCAAGAGACCCAGTACTTC CASSLLAGSFQETQYF